These T cell receptor beta chains were read from a single sample in a study of spatial heterogeneity in lung cancer. TCRdb processed the 5' RACE reads anew with MiXCR; each CDR3 protein has one entry. The profile covers thousands of distinct CDR3 sequences, with 7.5% to 10% appearing a single time and about a quarter taken by the ten largest. Here the sequenced sample was lung tumor tissue, taken at surgery. The origin of the receptors is a female donor with early-stage non-small cell lung cancer. Each CDR3 is given with its conserved first and last residue. Fields, in order: CDR3 protein, J gene, V gene.

CDR3: CASRPTGGNTGELFF; J: TRBJ2-2; V: TRBV7-2
CDR3: CASSRDYTDTQYF; J: TRBJ2-3; V: TRBV5-6
CDR3: CASSISGPDTGELFF; J: TRBJ2-2; V: TRBV19
CDR3: CASSPPTAYEQYF; J: TRBJ2-7; V: TRBV18
CDR3: CASSFAAVFYNEQFF; J: TRBJ2-1; V: TRBV28
CDR3: CASSHRTENQPQHF; J: TRBJ1-5; V: TRBV16
CDR3: CASSLQQLNTGELFF; J: TRBJ2-2; V: TRBV5-1
CDR3: CASSIGPGGETQYF; J: TRBJ2-5; V: TRBV19
CDR3: CASSLEVGVGSATQYF; J: TRBJ2-3; V: TRBV5-1
CDR3: CASSLERNTEAFF; J: TRBJ1-1; V: TRBV7-6
CDR3: CASRPDWRSSYEQYF; J: TRBJ2-7; V: TRBV6-1
CDR3: CASSPVSTGGRIQPQHF; J: TRBJ1-5; V: TRBV28
CDR3: CASKSGTRGSYNEQFF; J: TRBJ2-1; V: TRBV28
CDR3: CAISRQGTGETQYF; J: TRBJ2-5; V: TRBV10-3
CDR3: CASSSGLNTEAFF; J: TRBJ1-1; V: TRBV7-9
CDR3: CASSYSQRNNEKLFF; J: TRBJ1-4; V: TRBV6-5
CDR3: CASSFGSGAGNYGYTF; J: TRBJ1-2; V: TRBV12-3/TRBV12-4